Below are 7 T cell receptor beta chains sequenced from a single sample in a study of cytomegalovirus exposure and HLA in healthy donors. Both 60 Vbeta primers and 13 Jbeta primers went into the PCR. The repertoire was sequenced with immunoSEQ multiplex PCR; TCRdb's copy has only in-frame clones and lacks some. The table includes some 110,000 clones, roughly 66% detected once. Sequencing input: PBMCs. Receptors originate from a man aged 18 to 30 in good health and CMV-seronegative.

This chain links TRBV9 with TRBJ2-3; possibly TRBD1 for D (5 bases). The germline gives CDR1 SGDLS, CDR2 YYNGEE. The CDR3 runs to 16 residues. Trimming took off 8 bases at V and 2 bases at J, with 21 bases between the two ends. CDR3 DNA: TGTGCCAGTAGCACCTACCCGACAGCGATCACAGATACGCAGTATTTT. Translation gives CASSTYPTAITDTQYF.

The rearrangement joins TRBV7-9 to TRBJ1-1; 7 nucleotides align to TRBD1. The junction had 11 bases not matched to a gene; V was cut back by 5 bases and J by 8 bases. Germline lookup yields CDR1 SEHNR and CDR2 FQNEAQ (reference sequence). CDR3 length: 14 amino acids. The CDR3 nucleotides are TGTGCCAGCAGCCCTGGGCAGGGACAGCCCGAAGCTTTCTTT. Translation: CASSPGQGQPEAFF.

This clone was seen only a few times. The chain joins TRBV4-1 to TRBJ1-2; D is unclear. The germline V gene has CDR1 MGHRA and CDR2 YSYEKL. Trimming shortened V by 1 base and J by 4 bases, and 13 bases separated the two germline ends. There are 15 residues in the CDR3. The CDR3 loop reads CASSQVEGSVYGYTF. The CDR3 coding sequence is TGCGCCAGCAGCCAAGTAGAGGGAAGCGTCTATGGCTACACCTTC.

The chain couples TRBV7-2 to TRBJ2-1, with TRBD1 identical over 7 bases. This CDR3 is built from 16 residues. CDR1 is SGHTA, CDR2 FQGNSA, per germline. V shed 3 bases and J 5 bases; nucleotides not matched to a gene: 10. The CDR3 nucleotides read TGTGCCAGCAGCTTCGGTATCGGACAGGCAAACAATGAGCAGTTCTTC. Amino acids: CASSFGIGQANNEQFF.

The V call is TRBV10-3, the J call TRBJ2-1; TRBD2 agrees at 13 bases. This CDR3 comprises 16 residues. Germline-derived CDR1 and CDR2 are ENHRY and SYGVKD. The V and J ends lost 10 bases and 2 bases, in that order; junction bases with no gene match: 8. CDR3 DNA: TGTGCCACCGCTGGACTAGCGGGGGACCCCTACAATGAGCAGTTCTTC. This sequence encodes CATAGLAGDPYNEQFF.

The V call is TRBV11-2, the J call TRBJ2-1; no definite D call. Germline CDR1 is SGHAT and CDR2 is FQNNGV. V dropped 1 base and J dropped 9 bases, with 13 bases sitting between them. The CDR3 contains 14 residues. The CDR3 DNA follows: TGTGCCAGCAGCTTAGCTTACTCGTCCGGTGAGCAGTTCTTC. It yields the protein CASSLAYSSGEQFF.

The CDR3 region has the DNA TGTGCCTGGAGTGTATCCAGGACAGCCTATGGCTACACCTTC. It encodes CAWSVSRTAYGYTF. The V and J genes are TRBV30 and TRBJ1-2; TRBD1 is a possible D gene (6 bases). CDR3 length equals 14 residues. The germline CDR1 and CDR2 sequences are GTSNPN and SVGIG (reference sequence). V was shortened by 0 bases and J by 4 bases, with 12 bases between the two germline ends.